Shown below are 27 T cell receptor beta chains from a single sample sequenced in a study of T-cell reconstitution after alpha-beta-depleted transplantation in children. A library of TCRbeta sequences, prepared with unique molecular identifiers, was generated. One entry per CDR3 protein results from TCRdb running MiXCR on the PCR reads. The sample records a few hundred thousand distinct CDR3 sequences, 15% to 20% being singletons. Here the sequenced sample was PBMCs from the stem cell graft donor, taken from the stem cell graft. Source of these receptors: a human donor who donated a stem cell graft to a child with acute lymphoblastic leukemia.

The V call is TRBV15, the J call TRBJ1-1; TRBD1 matches 9 bases. Germline assignment: CDR1 LNHNV and CDR2 YYDKDF (reference sequence). V was clipped by 2 bases and J by 5 bases; unmatched bases: 6. CDR3 length: 15 residues. The CDR3 sequence is CATSRPTGGRTEAFF. The CDR3 DNA sequence: TGTGCCACCAGCAGACCCACAGGGGGCCGGACTGAAGCTTTCTTT.

This clonotype was seen a few times. The chain uses TRBV7-8 and TRBJ2-2, with D perhaps TRBD1 or TRBD2 (6 bases each). The CDR3 loop spans 16 amino acids. CDR1 is SGHVS, CDR2 FQNEAQ, per germline. V shed 3 bases and J shed 3 bases, with 14 bases lying between them. The CDR3 DNA follows: TGTGCCAGCAGCTTCGGCGGAAGGGGGGACACCGGGGAGCTGTTTTTT. Its protein product is CASSFGGRGDTGELFF. The full variable domain, rest sourced from reference TRBV7-8 and TRBJ2-2, is GAGVSQSPRYKVAKRGQDVALRCDPISGHVSLFWYQQALGQGPEFLTYFQNEAQLDKSGLPSDRFFAERPEGSVSTLKIQRTQQEDSAVYLCASSFGGRGDTGELFFGEGSRLTVL.

The chain combines TRBV5-1 with TRBJ1-5; a weak D match, TRBD1 (5 bases). The CDR3 length is 14 residues. Germline CDR1 reads SGHRS; CDR2 reads YFSETQ. The V and J ends lost 4 bases and 6 bases respectively, with 14 bases between them. CDR3 sequence (DNA): TGCGCCAGCAGCGAAACAGGAGGCGGTCAGCCCCAGCATTTT. Protein: CASSETGGGQPQHF.

The chain uses TRBV4-1 and TRBJ1-2; TRBD1 matches at 7 bases. Germline CDR1 reads MGHRA; CDR2 reads YSYEKL. The CDR3 runs to 18 residues. V was clipped by 3 bases and J by 2 bases; unmatched bases: 15. CDR3 nucleotides: TGCGCCAGCAGCCACTTAGGACAGGCCCCGCTTTTCAACTATGGCTACACCTTC. Translating gives CASSHLGQAPLFNYGYTF.

J is TRBJ1-1 and V is TRBV5-1, with D possibly being TRBD1 (6 bases). This CDR3 region has 13 residues. V gave up 0 bases and J gave up 11 bases, with 14 bases separating them. The V gene's germline CDR1 is SGHRS and CDR2 YFSETQ. As DNA, the CDR3 is TGCGCCAGCAGCTTGGGGACAGCGCCTCGGGCTTTCTTT. Residues: CASSLGTAPRAFF.

This clonotype has a handful of counts. The chain combines TRBV19 with TRBJ2-1; TRBD2 matches at 9 bases. The CDR3 runs 14 residues. The trim removed 7 bases at V and 5 bases at J, leaving 6 bases unmatched. CDR1 LNHDA and CDR2 SQIVND come from the germline V gene (reference sequence). CDR3 loop: CASNLGTSHNEQFF. DNA for the CDR3: TGTGCCAGTAATCTCGGGACTAGCCACAATGAGCAGTTCTTC.

This clonotype was seen only once. V and J are TRBV5-1 and TRBJ1-1, with D unresolved. The CDR3 spans 13 residues. From germline, CDR1 is SGHRS and CDR2 YFSETQ. Trimming pared 2 bases from V and 1 base from J, leaving 6 bases between. The CDR3 coding sequence is TGCGCCAGCAGCTTCTCTCCGAACACTGAAGCTTTCTTT. Protein product: CASSFSPNTEAFF.

A few counts support this clonotype. The rearrangement links TRBV20-1 to TRBJ2-7; 8 positions agree with TRBD2. V shed 5 bases and J 9 bases; nucleotides not matched to a gene: 15. The germline gives CDR1 DFQATT, CDR2 SNEGSKA (reference sequence). The CDR3 covers 14 residues. The DNA for the CDR3 is TGCAGTGCTCGAACATACAAAGGCGGGACTAGGCAGTACTTC. Protein sequence: CSARTYKGGTRQYF.

For the CDR3, the DNA is TGTGCCAGCAGTCCGACAGCCTTGAACACTGAAGCTTTCTTT. It translates to CASSPTALNTEAFF. The V gene is TRBV7-3, the J gene TRBJ1-1; D perhaps matches TRBD1 (5 bases). Germline V gene data show CDR1 as SGHTA and CDR2 as FQGTGA. V lost 6 bases and J lost 0, with 11 bases in between. The CDR3 totals 14 residues.

This clonotype has just a few counts. The V gene is TRBV21-1, the J gene TRBJ2-1; the table names TRBD1, a call not compared with the DNA. TRBV21-1 is reported as a pseudogene. The CDR3 has 14 amino acids. The CDR3, as DNA: TGTGCCAGCCCCGTGGGGGGTGTGCGCAATGAGCAGTTCTTC. Amino acids: CASPVGGVRNEQFF.

The table lists this clonotype with a few counts. The CDR3 loop reads CASSKDPGGYEKLFF. The CDR3, as DNA: TGCGCCAGCAGCAAAGACCCCGGCGGATATGAAAAACTGTTTTTT. The chain uses TRBV5-1 and TRBJ1-4, with D unclear. Germline assignment: CDR1 SGHRS and CDR2 YFSETQ. V was clipped by 4 bases and J by 6 bases, with 16 bases between them. This CDR3 comprises 15 residues.

This clonotype was seen more than once but under ten times. The chain is built from TRBV18 and TRBJ2-1; 8 bases are shared with TRBD1. This CDR3 region has 14 residues. CDR1 is KGHSH, CDR2 LQKENI, per germline. The trim removed 3 bases at V and 8 bases at J, leaving 6 bases unmatched. CDR3: CASSPGRGLDEQFF. CDR3 DNA: TGTGCCAGCTCACCCGGCAGGGGGCTGGATGAGCAGTTCTTC.

This clonotype has more than one count but fewer than ten. The rearrangement uses TRBV9 and TRBJ2-1, with D unclear. V lost 0 bases and J 2 bases, leaving 9 bases between the germline ends. Germline assignment: CDR1 SGDLS and CDR2 YYNGEE. The CDR3 length is 15 residues. CDR3 protein: CASSVGSRTYNEQFF. In DNA, the CDR3 is TGTGCCAGCAGCGTAGGTAGCAGGACCTACAATGAGCAGTTCTTC.

The chain joins TRBV20-1 to TRBJ2-5; TRBD2 agrees at 10 bases. CDR1 is DFQATT and CDR2 is SNEGSKA in the germline V gene (reference sequence). The CDR3 consists of 16 residues. Trimming took 0 bases from V and 4 from J; bases not matched to a gene: 8. The chain's CDR3 is CSARDWLAGVGETQYF. The CDR3 DNA sequence: TGCAGTGCTAGAGATTGGCTAGCGGGAGTCGGAGAGACCCAGTACTTC.

This clonotype was detected many times. The CDR3 nucleotides are TGTGCCAGCAGCGTAGCTCCACAGACCGGGGAGCTGTTTTTT. Translation: CASSVAPQTGELFF. The rearrangement uses TRBV9 and TRBJ2-2; D remains ambiguous. The CDR3 has 14 amino acids. V shed 0 bases and J shed 5 bases, with 8 bases lying between them. CDR1 and CDR2 from the germline V gene are SGDLS and YYNGEE.

This clonotype was recorded a few times. The chain carries TRBV20-1 and TRBJ2-7, with 11 bases identical to TRBD2. Looked up from germline, CDR1 is DFQATT and CDR2 is SNEGSKA (reference sequence). This CDR3 has 14 amino acids. The junction had 4 bases not matched to a gene; V was cut back by 6 bases and J by 0 bases. CDR3: CSAPGLAVSYEQYF. As DNA, the CDR3 is TGCAGTGCCCCGGGACTAGCGGTCTCCTACGAGCAGTACTTC.

This chain joins TRBV29-1 and TRBJ1-2; a weak D match, TRBD1 (6 bases). Germline CDR1 and CDR2: SQVTM and ANQGSEA. This CDR3 spans 13 amino acids. V was pared by 5 bases and J by 7 bases, with 17 bases between. Here the CDR3 DNA reads TGCAGCGTTTCACAGGGTCTACTGGGTGGCTACACCTTC. Its protein product is CSVSQGLLGGYTF. The whole variable domain, remainder taken from reference TRBV29-1 and TRBJ1-2, is SAVISQKPSRDICQRGTSLTIQCQVDSQVTMMFWYRQQPGQSLTLIATANQGSEATYESGFVIDKFPISRPNLTFSTLTVSNMSPEDSSIYLCSVSQGLLGGYTFGSGTRLTVV.

The chain has TRBV5-1 and TRBJ2-3; TRBD2 matches at 8 bases. The V and J ends lost 4 bases and 1 base, in that order; junction bases with no gene match: 2. Germline assignment: CDR1 SGHRS and CDR2 YFSETQ. The CDR3 is made up of 14 amino acids. CDR3 sequence: CASSILAGTDTQYF. The CDR3 DNA sequence: TGCGCCAGCAGCATACTAGCGGGCACAGATACGCAGTATTTT.

This chain connects TRBV7-8 to TRBJ2-7, with TRBD2 matching 8 bases. CDR3 size: 14 residues. J was trimmed by 4 bases and V by 2 bases; bases with no gene match: 4. Looked up from germline, CDR1 is SGHVS and CDR2 is FQNEAQ. Here the CDR3 DNA reads TGTGCCAGCAGCTTACGACTAGCGCCTTACGAGCAGTACTTC. Residues: CASSLRLAPYEQYF.

A few counts support this clonotype. The J gene is TRBJ1-4, the V gene TRBV5-1; 8 nucleotides match TRBD1. The V segment lost 3 bases and the J segment 7 bases; nucleotides outside the gene matches: 8. Germline-derived CDR1 and CDR2 are SGHRS and YFSETQ. The CDR3 has 15 amino acids. DNA of the CDR3: TGCGCCAGCAGCTCCGGACAGGGAGGTACTGAAAAACTGTTTTTT. This translates into CASSSGQGGTEKLFF.

CDR3: CASSAHRPNIQYF. As DNA, the CDR3 is TGTGCCAGCAGTGCCCATCGTCCAAACATTCAGTACTTC. The chain carries TRBV12-3 or TRBV12-4 and TRBJ2-4, with unresolved D. V shed 5 bases and J shed 6 bases, with 11 bases lying between them. This CDR3 comprises 13 residues.

The chain uses TRBV3-1 and TRBJ2-7; maybe TRBD2 (5 bases). The V end was cut by 3 bases, the J end by 5 bases, with 11 bases between. CDR1 is LGHDT, CDR2 YNNKEL, per germline (reference sequence). The CDR3 has 13 amino acids. CDR3 region: CASSHPGMNEQYF. The CDR3 nucleotides are TGTGCCAGCAGCCACCCCGGGATGAACGAGCAGTACTTC.

This clonotype was seen a few times. V usage is TRBV5-5 and J usage is TRBJ2-1; TRBD2 matches 10 bases. The CDR3 has 15 residues. V was clipped by 0 bases and J by 8 bases; unmatched bases: 5. The germline gives CDR1 SGHKS, CDR2 YYEKEE (reference sequence). The CDR3 nucleotides are TGTGCCAGCAGCTTGGTTAGCGGGAGGACAGATGAGCAGTTCTTC. Encoded protein: CASSLVSGRTDEQFF. The full variable domain, completed using reference TRBV5-5 and TRBJ2-1, is DAGVTQSPTHLIKTRGQQVTLRCSPISGHKSVSWYQQVLGQGPQFIFQYYEKEERGRGNFPDRFSARQFPNYSSELNVNALLLGDSALYLCASSLVSGRTDEQFFGPGTRLTVL.

This clonotype has only a few counts. V usage is TRBV18 and J usage is TRBJ2-7, with 7 nucleotides matching TRBD1. Germline assignment: CDR1 KGHSH and CDR2 LQKENI. The CDR3 sequence is 13 residues long. The trim removed 3 bases at V and 5 bases at J, leaving 4 bases unmatched. This CDR3 is CASSPRDSDEQYF. In nucleotides, the CDR3 is TGTGCCAGCTCACCTCGGGACAGTGACGAGCAGTACTTC.

This chain joins TRBV4-1 and TRBJ1-4; a possible D gene is TRBD1 (5 bases). CDR1 is MGHRA, CDR2 YSYEKL, per germline. V gave up 4 bases and J gave up 3 bases, with 18 bases separating them. The CDR3 is made up of 17 amino acids. The chain's CDR3 is CASSRFGGMVSNEKLFF. The CDR3 nucleotides read TGCGCCAGCAGCCGATTTGGGGGAATGGTATCTAATGAAAAACTGTTTTTT.

The CDR3 spells CASSLWGQGYRNNEQFF. CDR3 DNA sequence: TGCGCCAGCAGCTTGTGGGGACAGGGTTATCGTAACAATGAGCAGTTCTTC. The chain joins TRBV5-1 to TRBJ2-1; 9 nucleotides match TRBD1. This CDR3 has 17 amino acids. V lost 1 base, J lost 5 bases, and 10 bases stayed unmatched. Germline lookup yields CDR1 SGHRS and CDR2 YFSETQ.

The V call is TRBV5-1, the J call TRBJ1-1; no clear D gene. V was clipped by 0 bases and J by 2 bases, with 11 bases between them. There are 15 residues in the CDR3. Germline V gives CDR1 SGHRS, CDR2 YFSETQ. CDR3 sequence (DNA): TGCGCCAGCAGCTTGGCCGGGCAGCCAAACACTGAAGCTTTCTTT. Its translation is CASSLAGQPNTEAFF.